This T cell receptor beta chain was observed in a study of cytomegalovirus exposure and HLA in healthy donors. PCR used 60 Vbeta primers and 13 Jbeta primers. Method: immunoSEQ multiplex PCR; TCRdb's copy keeps in-frame clones and lacks some. The table includes under 150,000 clones, approximately 78% detected once. Unrecorded immune exposures were likely, despite nominal health at sampling. This CDR3 is 16 amino acids long. V shed 2 bases and J shed 1 base, with 14 bases lying between them. Per germline, CDR1 SGHVS and CDR2 FQNEAQ. This receptor was identified in a woman aged 40 to 50 in good health and CMV-seropositive. The sample consisted of PBMCs. V is TRBV7-8 and J is TRBJ1-1; tentative D call: TRBD1 (6 bases). The CDR3 DNA sequence: TGTGCCAGCAGCTTAACTGGGACAAGGGCGAACACTGAAGCTTTCTTT. The encoded protein is CASSLTGTRANTEAFF.